What follows are 5 T cell receptor beta chains derived from one specimen sequenced in a study of T cell repertoires and HLA-DP antigens. Libraries were prepared by immunoSEQ multiplex PCR; TCRdb keeps only in-frame clonotypes and omits some of them. This table has about 110,000 clones, around 92% appearing once. Antigens of these TCRs are unknown. The material sequenced was CD4+ T cells from PBMCs. These receptors originate from a young woman in good health and CMV-seronegative.

The rearrangement joins TRBV7-9 to TRBJ2-3; 7 positions match TRBD2. The V gene end was trimmed by 1 base and the J gene end by 8 bases; junction bases not matched to a gene: 15. There are 17 residues in the CDR3. Germline V gives CDR1 SEHNR, CDR2 FQNEAQ (reference sequence). CDR3: CASSLVFPAGSHGTQYF. The DNA of the CDR3 is TGTGCCAGCAGCTTAGTTTTTCCAGCGGGGTCACACGGTACGCAGTATTTT.

This sequence joins TRBV12-5 and TRBJ2-3; 7 bases match TRBD2. This CDR3 is built from 15 residues. The ends lost 7 bases at V and 0 bases at J; junction bases unmatched: 7. Germline CDR1 LGHNT, CDR2 FRNRAP. The CDR3 nucleotides read TGTGCTAGTGCCTTGACGGGGGGAAGCACAGATACGCAGTATTTT. Amino acid sequence: CASALTGGSTDTQYF.

The chain couples TRBV19 to TRBJ2-1; 13 nucleotides agree with TRBD2. CDR3 length equals 15 residues. Germline V CDR1 and CDR2: LNHDA, SQIVND (reference sequence). J gave up 14 bases and V 3 bases, and 10 bases lay outside the gene matches. The CDR3 DNA is TGTGCCAGTAGTATTTCCCGGACTAGCGGGAGTGGCAAGTTCTTC. It encodes CASSISRTSGSGKFF.

The chain links TRBV6-5 to TRBJ1-1, with no clear D. V lost 6 bases, J lost 5 bases, and 13 bases lay in between. Germline V gene data show CDR1 as MNHEY and CDR2 as SVGAGI. The CDR3 contains 13 residues. The CDR3 DNA sequence: TGTGCCAGCAGGGAAACAGCTAGGACTGAAGCTTTCTTT. Its protein product is CASRETARTEAFF.

This clone is a singleton in its sample. The CDR3 here is CASSLGGSGAHNQPQHF. DNA for the CDR3: TGTGCCAGCAGCTTAGGGGGGTCCGGGGCTCACAATCAGCCCCAGCATTTT. The V and J genes are TRBV7-8 and TRBJ1-5; D is perhaps TRBD1 (5 bases). V was shortened by 1 base and J by 3 bases, with 16 bases between the two germline ends. CDR1 and CDR2 from the germline V gene are SGHVS and FQNEAQ. CDR3 size: 17 residues.